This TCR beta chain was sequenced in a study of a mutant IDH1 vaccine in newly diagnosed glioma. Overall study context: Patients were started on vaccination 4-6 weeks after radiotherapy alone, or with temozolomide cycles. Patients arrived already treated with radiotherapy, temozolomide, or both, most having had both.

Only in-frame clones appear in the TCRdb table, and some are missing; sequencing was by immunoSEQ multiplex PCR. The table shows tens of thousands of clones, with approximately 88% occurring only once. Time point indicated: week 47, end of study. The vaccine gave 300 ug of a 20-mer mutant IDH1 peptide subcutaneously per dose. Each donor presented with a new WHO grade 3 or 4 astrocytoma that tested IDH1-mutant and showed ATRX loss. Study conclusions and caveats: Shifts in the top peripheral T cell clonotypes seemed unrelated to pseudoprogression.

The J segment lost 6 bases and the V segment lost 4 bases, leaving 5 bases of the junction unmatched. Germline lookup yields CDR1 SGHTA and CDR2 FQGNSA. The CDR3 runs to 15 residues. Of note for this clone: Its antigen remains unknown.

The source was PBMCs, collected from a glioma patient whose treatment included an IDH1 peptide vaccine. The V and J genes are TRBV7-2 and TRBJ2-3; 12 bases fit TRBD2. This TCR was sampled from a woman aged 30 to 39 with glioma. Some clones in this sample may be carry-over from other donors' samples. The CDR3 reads CASSSSGRASDTQYF. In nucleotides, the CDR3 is TGTGCCAGCAGCTCTAGCGGGAGGGCCTCTGATACGCAGTATTTT.